These 30 T cell receptor beta chains originate from one sample sequenced in a study of cytomegalovirus exposure and HLA in healthy donors. The primer mix had 60 Vbeta and 13 Jbeta primers. Repertoires were generated with immunoSEQ multiplex PCR, while TCRdb's copy carries only in-frame clones and drops some. The sample holds some 150,000 clones, approximately 79% seen once. Sequencing was carried out using PBMCs. Source of these receptors: a female donor in good health and CMV-seronegative.

The chain has TRBV5-1 and TRBJ2-7; TRBD1 matches 11 bases. The V gene's germline CDR1 is SGHRS and CDR2 YFSETQ. The CDR3 loop spans 14 amino acids. J gave up 4 bases and V 4 bases, and 4 bases lay outside the gene matches. The CDR3 DNA follows: TGCGCCAGCAGCCCAGGGACAGGGGGGTACGAGCAGTACGTC. It yields the protein CASSPGTGGYEQYV.

This clone was recorded a few times. J is TRBJ1-1 and V is TRBV10-1; D unresolved. The germline CDR1 and CDR2 sequences are WNHNN and SYGVQD (reference sequence). This CDR3 is built from 12 residues. The germline V and J ends were trimmed by 2 bases and 7 bases, with 8 bases remaining between them. CDR3 nucleotides: TGCGCCAGCAGTGAGGTAGACTTTGAAGCTTTCTTT. Translated: CASSEVDFEAFF.

In its sample, this clone was seen once. In DNA form, the CDR3 reads TGCAGCGTTGTCCCTCTAGAACAGGGGTCGTACGAGCAGTACTTC. Its translation: CSVVPLEQGSYEQYF. V usage is TRBV29-1 and J usage is TRBJ2-7; the match to TRBD1 covers 7 bases. The CDR3 is made up of 15 amino acids. Germline V CDR1 and CDR2: SQVTM, ANQGSEA. V gave up 4 bases and J gave up 4 bases; unmatched junction bases: 13.

This chain joins TRBV19 and TRBJ1-1, with TRBD1 identical over 8 bases. CDR1 and CDR2 from the germline V gene are LNHDA and SQIVND (reference sequence). This CDR3 comprises 15 residues. The trim removed 4 bases at V and 5 bases at J, leaving 9 bases unmatched. CDR3 region: CASSNTGTGRTEAFF. CDR3 sequence (DNA): TGTGCCAGTAGTAACACCGGGACAGGACGAACTGAAGCTTTCTTT. Full variable domain (rest looked up from reference TRBV19 and TRBJ1-1): DGGITQSPKYLFRKEGQNVTLSCEQNLNHDAMYWYRQDPGQGLRLIYYSQIVNDFQKGDIAEGYSVSREKKESFPLTVTSAQKNPTAFYLCASSNTGTGRTEAFFGQGTRLTVV.

This clone has a single count. This chain uses TRBV2 with TRBJ2-3; 12 nucleotides match TRBD2. V lost 6 bases, J lost 3 bases, and 4 bases stayed unmatched. Germline-derived CDR1 and CDR2 are SNHLY and FYNNEI. The CDR3 runs 15 residues. CDR3 nucleotide sequence: TGTGCCAGCAGGGAACTAGCGGGAGGAACAGATACGCAGTATTTT. Translation gives CASRELAGGTDTQYF.

This chain links TRBV19 with TRBJ2-1; TRBD2 agrees at 11 bases. The CDR3 spans 18 residues. The V gene's germline CDR1 is LNHDA and CDR2 SQIVND (reference sequence). V lost 6 bases, J lost 0 bases, and 10 bases stayed unmatched. This CDR3 reads CASSSLTSGKSSYNEQFF. The CDR3 DNA reads as TGTGCCAGTAGCTCGTTGACTAGCGGGAAGAGCTCCTACAATGAGCAGTTCTTC.

The J gene is TRBJ1-1, the V gene TRBV19; weak D call: TRBD1 (6 bases). The V and J ends lost 7 bases and 0 bases respectively, with 15 bases between them. This CDR3 contains 15 residues. Germline CDR1 LNHDA, CDR2 SQIVND (reference sequence). The CDR3 nucleotides read TGTGCCAGTACCGTGGGGACACGGGTGAACACTGAAGCTTTCTTT. The encoded protein is CASTVGTRVNTEAFF.

The chain has TRBV6-5 and TRBJ2-7, with unresolved D. Germline V gives CDR1 MNHEY, CDR2 SVGAGI. CDR3 length: 15 amino acids. Trimming removed 6 bases from V and 4 bases from J, with 19 bases in between. As DNA, the CDR3 is TGTGCCAGCAGCCCCCCGGGTCTTTCTTCGTACGAGCAGTACTTC. This codes for CASSPPGLSSYEQYF.

The J gene is TRBJ2-1, the V gene TRBV28, with TRBD1 as a possible D gene (6 bases). Germline V gene sequence: CDR1 MDHEN, CDR2 SYDVKM. CDR3 length equals 14 residues. V lost 3 bases to trimming and J lost 1 base, with 7 bases between them. The CDR3 nucleotides read TGTGCCAGCAGTTTGACAGGTTCCTACAATGAGCAGTTCTTC. Protein product: CASSLTGSYNEQFF.

This clone was counted a few times. This CDR3 reads CASGPRGFYEQYF. CDR3 coding DNA: TGTGCCAGCGGGCCCAGGGGCTTCTACGAGCAGTACTTC. J is TRBJ2-7 and V is TRBV5-6; D might be TRBD1 (6 bases). The CDR3 spans 13 residues. V shed 7 bases and J shed 3 bases, with 14 bases lying between them. Germline lookup yields CDR1 SGHDT and CDR2 YYEEEE.

The chain uses TRBV28 and TRBJ1-3, with D uncertain. V gave up 3 bases and J gave up 0 bases, with 6 bases separating them. The length of the CDR3 is 14 residues. Germline V gene data show CDR1 as MDHEN and CDR2 as SYDVKM. CDR3: CASSFGDSGNTIYF. In nucleotides, the CDR3 is TGTGCCAGCAGTTTCGGAGACTCTGGAAACACCATATATTTT.

The rearrangement uses TRBV27 and TRBJ2-3; TRBD1 agrees at 9 bases. The V and J ends lost 6 bases and 6 bases, in that order; junction bases with no gene match: 4. Germline V CDR1 and CDR2: MNHEY, SMNVEV (reference sequence). CDR3 length: 13 amino acids. In nucleotides, the CDR3 is TGTGCCAGCAGCGACAGGGGGTCGGATACGCAGTATTTT. This encodes CASSDRGSDTQYF.

This clone was detected a few times. This chain joins TRBV9 and TRBJ2-3; 10 bases fit TRBD2. The germline V gene encodes CDR1 SGDLS and CDR2 YYNGEE. The ends lost 3 bases at V and 4 bases at J; junction bases unmatched: 5. CDR3 length: 15 amino acids. CDR3: CASSAASGSSDTQYF. CDR3 bases: TGTGCCAGCAGCGCTGCTAGCGGGAGTTCAGATACGCAGTATTTT.

The V gene is TRBV19, the J gene TRBJ1-5; 12 bases agree with TRBD1. Germline V gives CDR1 LNHDA, CDR2 SQIVND (reference sequence). This CDR3 is 17 amino acids long. With 6 bases clipped from V and 0 bases from J, the junction kept 6 bases outside the gene matches. The CDR3 nucleotides read TGTGCCAGTAGGGGACAGGGGGCCCTATATAGCAATCAGCCCCAGCATTTT. This translates into CASRGQGALYSNQPQHF.

This clone has just a few counts. Distinct nucleotide sequences in the sample also encode this CDR3. The chain couples TRBV5-1 to TRBJ2-5, with 8 bases fitting TRBD1. Germline CDR1 reads SGHRS; CDR2 reads YFSETQ. The CDR3 runs 14 residues. V gave up 3 bases and J gave up 5 bases; unmatched junction bases: 6. The CDR3 DNA is TGCGCCAGCAGCTCCGGACAGGGAAGGGAGACCCAGTACTTC. This sequence encodes CASSSGQGRETQYF.

The V and J genes are TRBV18 and TRBJ1-1; TRBD1 might be the D (5 bases). The CDR3 extends over 11 amino acids. V was shortened by 6 bases and J by 8 bases, with 10 bases between the two germline ends. Germline V gives CDR1 KGHSH, CDR2 LQKENI. CDR3 coding DNA: TGTGCCAGCTCCGCGGCAGGGGAAGCTTTCTTT. Protein sequence: CASSAAGEAFF.

This clone was seen more than once but under ten times. The gene calls are TRBV7-9 and TRBJ1-1, with TRBD1 matching 8 bases. This CDR3 spans 16 amino acids. Germline V lookup: CDR1 SEHNR, CDR2 FQNEAQ (reference sequence). With 0 bases clipped from V and 4 bases from J, the junction kept 7 bases outside the gene matches. In DNA form, the CDR3 reads TGTGCCAGCAGCTTAGCGGACAGGGCCGTCGGCACTGAAGCTTTCTTT. It yields the protein CASSLADRAVGTEAFF.

The gene calls are TRBV29-1 and TRBJ2-1, with 8 bases lining up with TRBD2. The CDR3 is made up of 14 amino acids. Germline CDR1 is SQVTM and CDR2 is ANQGSEA. J gave up 7 bases and V 2 bases, and 7 bases lay outside the gene matches. The CDR3 loop reads CSVESTGGPNEQFF. Written as DNA, the CDR3 is TGCAGCGTTGAATCCACGGGAGGGCCGAATGAGCAGTTCTTC.

This clone is a singleton in its sample. Distinct nucleotide sequences in the sample also encode this CDR3. The rearrangement links TRBV6-6 to TRBJ1-3; D gene ambiguous. Germline V gene lookup returns CDR1 MNHNY and CDR2 SVGAGI (reference sequence). With 2 bases removed from V and 3 bases from J, the gap between germline ends came to 8 bases. This CDR3 spans 14 amino acids. The CDR3 region is CASSYGTSGNTIYF. As DNA, the CDR3 is TGTGCCAGCAGTTACGGTACAAGTGGAAACACCATATATTTT.

CDR3 DNA: TGCAGCGTTGCAGGCTCGACGGAGGCCCAGTACTTC. Translation gives CSVAGSTEAQYF. The chain has TRBV29-1 and TRBJ2-5; a weak D match, TRBD2 (5 bases). The V and J ends lost 4 bases and 9 bases respectively, with 15 bases between them. Germline loops: CDR1 SQVTM, CDR2 ANQGSEA. This CDR3 is built from 12 residues. The variable domain in full, with the rest retrieved from reference TRBV29-1 and TRBJ2-5, is SAVISQKPSRDICQRGTSLTIQCQVDSQVTMMFWYRQQPGQSLTLIATANQGSEATYESGFVIDKFPISRPNLTFSTLTVSNMSPEDSSIYLCSVAGSTEAQYFGPGTRLLVL.

J is TRBJ2-7 and V is TRBV11-2; 11 nucleotides match TRBD2. CDR3 length equals 16 residues. Germline lookup yields CDR1 SGHAT and CDR2 FQNNGV. J lost 2 bases, V lost 5 bases, and 8 bases had no gene match. The CDR3 DNA follows: TGTGCCAGCAGCCCAAGGACTAGCGGGCAAGCCTACGAGCAGTACTTC. Its protein is CASSPRTSGQAYEQYF.

The rearrangement joins TRBV5-4 to TRBJ2-1, with 14 positions matching TRBD2. Germline CDR1 and CDR2: SGHNT and YYREEE (reference sequence). The CDR3 covers 17 residues. Germline trimming cut 4 bases from V and 7 bases from J; bases unmatched to any gene: 10. The CDR3 sequence: CASSHRSGTSGSNEQFF. The CDR3 DNA sequence: TGTGCCAGCAGCCACCGGTCCGGGACTAGCGGGAGTAATGAGCAGTTCTTC.

This rearrangement joins TRBV2 to TRBJ2-1, with D possibly matching TRBD2 (6 bases). V was shortened by 7 bases and J by 3 bases, with 16 bases between the two germline ends. The germline CDR1 and CDR2 sequences are SNHLY and FYNNEI. CDR3 length: 15 amino acids. CDR3 amino acids: CASMGGAGFYNEQFF. CDR3 nucleotide sequence: TGTGCCAGCATGGGCGGGGCGGGGTTCTACAATGAGCAGTTCTTC.

The V and J genes are TRBV7-8 and TRBJ1-1; no firm D call. In germline, CDR1 is SGHVS, CDR2 FQNEAQ. Trimming took 1 base from V and 1 from J, leaving 10 bases between them. CDR3 size: 15 residues. The CDR3 DNA follows: TGTGCCAGCAGCTTAGTGGGCAGTCGGAACACTGAAGCTTTCTTT. Its protein product is CASSLVGSRNTEAFF.

The chain uses TRBV5-1 and TRBJ1-2; D is unresolved. Deletions cut 0 bases from V and 0 bases from J, with 6 bases between. Looked up from germline, CDR1 is SGHRS and CDR2 is YFSETQ. The CDR3 runs 14 residues. The CDR3 DNA sequence: TGCGCCAGCAGCTTGGATACATCTAACTATGGCTACACCTTC. This translates into CASSLDTSNYGYTF.

This rearrangement joins TRBV19 to TRBJ1-1; possibly TRBD1 for D (5 bases). This CDR3 has 15 amino acids. Per germline, CDR1 LNHDA and CDR2 SQIVND (reference sequence). V was shortened by 1 base and J by 2 bases, with 11 bases between the two germline ends. The CDR3 DNA follows: TGTGCCAGTAGTATAGGGGCAGGGTTTAACACTGAAGCTTTCTTT. Translating it yields CASSIGAGFNTEAFF.

This clone turned up a few times. The chain joins TRBV6-5 to TRBJ1-1, with 8 bases aligning to TRBD1. Looked up from germline, CDR1 is MNHEY and CDR2 is SVGAGI. J gave up 7 bases and V 6 bases, and 4 bases lay outside the gene matches. The CDR3 contains 12 residues. CDR3 residues: CASRLDRGEAFF. The CDR3 coding sequence is TGTGCCAGCAGACTAGACAGGGGTGAAGCTTTCTTT.

The chain carries TRBV2 and TRBJ2-7; 13 positions match TRBD2. The CDR3 runs to 16 residues. The V segment lost 8 bases and the J segment 6 bases; nucleotides outside the gene matches: 13. Germline V gene sequence: CDR1 SNHLY, CDR2 FYNNEI. The CDR3 DNA follows: TGTGCCAGCGCACTAGCGGGAGGGCCGGGATGGCTCGAGCAGTACTTC. Its translation: CASALAGGPGWLEQYF.

The gene calls are TRBV7-9 and TRBJ2-5; the match to TRBD1 covers 7 bases. From germline, CDR1 is SEHNR and CDR2 FQNEAQ (reference sequence). This CDR3 is built from 15 residues. V trimming: 3 bases; J trimming: 2 bases; junction bases outside the gene matches: 6. The CDR3 nucleotides read TGTGCCAGCAGCTTGTTTGGGGACAGACAAGAGACCCAGTACTTC. Protein: CASSLFGDRQETQYF.

This chain links TRBV6-1 with TRBJ2-7, with 9 bases that match TRBD2. V gave up 8 bases and J gave up 4 bases; unmatched junction bases: 9. The CDR3 is 14 amino acids. Germline V gene sequence: CDR1 MNHNS, CDR2 SASEGT. The CDR3 DNA reads as TGTGCCAGCCTTAGCGGGAGAGAGGTTTACGAGCAGTACTTC. Translated, it gives CASLSGREVYEQYF.